This T cell receptor beta chain came from a study of tumour-infiltrating T cells in Burkitt lymphoma. This clone appeared a few times. Clones were sequenced by immunoSEQ multiplex PCR, and TCRdb holds only the in-frame ones, with some missing. The sample comprises about 1,100 clones, about 16% of which are singletons, and less than 10% rests with the top ten. From germline, CDR1 is SGHNT and CDR2 YENEEA. V was clipped by 6 bases and J by 4 bases, with 15 bases between them. The CDR3 is made up of 14 amino acids. The chain recombines TRBV11-3 with TRBJ1-1, with a tentative D call TRBD1 (5 bases). The sample taken for sequencing was tumor tissue. This sequence originates from a human donor with Burkitt lymphoma. The CDR3 nucleotides read TGTGCCAGCAGTCGGGACCCTAAGACCACTGAAGCTTTCTTT. Its protein product is CASSRDPKTTEAFF. The entire variable domain, with the rest obtained from reference TRBV11-3 and TRBJ1-1, is as follows: EAGVVQSPRYKIIEKKQPVAFWCNPISGHNTLYWYLQNLGQGPELLIRYENEEAVDDSQLPKDRFSAERLKGVDSTLKIQPAELGDSAVYLCASSRDPKTTEAFFGQGTRLTVV.